A single sample gave rise to the 3 T cell receptor beta chains below, sequenced in a study of blood T cells in healthy people across ages. Then a second PCR, running roughly 7 to 11 cycles, was carried out with a sample-barcoded 5' primer and a J-beta primer mix. TCRdb re-called the 5' RACE reads with MiXCR, one entry per CDR3 protein. The sample gives around 1,000,000 distinct CDR3 sequences, roughly 24% of which show up once; approximately 0.71% is in the top ten. This sample also belongs to another study, concerning T cells of mothers and their children.

The sequenced material came from blood. The origin of the receptors is a girl aged 2-10 years in good health.

The table lists this clonotype with a few counts. The rearrangement links TRBV7-8 to TRBJ2-1; TRBD1 matches at 8 bases. The CDR3 is 11 amino acids. The ends lost 4 bases at V and 12 bases at J; junction bases unmatched: 2. Germline assignment: CDR1 SGHVS and CDR2 FQNEAQ. Here the CDR3 reads CASSYTGGQFF. The CDR3 DNA follows: TGTGCCAGCAGCTATACAGGGGGGCAGTTCTTC.

This clonotype was recorded many times. This chain joins TRBV4-1 and TRBJ2-7; TRBD2 matches at 11 bases. V trimming: 4 bases; J trimming: 3 bases; junction bases outside the gene matches: 2. Germline V gene data show CDR1 as MGHRA and CDR2 as YSYEKL. The CDR3 has 14 amino acids. The CDR3 sequence is CASSPGLAVYEQYF. Here the CDR3 DNA reads TGCGCCAGCAGCCCGGGACTAGCGGTCTACGAGCAGTACTTC.

This clonotype occurred a few times. V and J are TRBV7-2 and TRBJ2-5; no definite D call. The CDR3 spans 13 residues. V lost 3 bases, J lost 4 bases, and 9 bases lay in between. Germline V CDR1 and CDR2: SGHTA, FQGNSA. CDR3 in DNA: TGTGCCAGCAGCTTTGTAGAAGGAGAGACCCAGTACTTC. Translating it yields CASSFVEGETQYF.